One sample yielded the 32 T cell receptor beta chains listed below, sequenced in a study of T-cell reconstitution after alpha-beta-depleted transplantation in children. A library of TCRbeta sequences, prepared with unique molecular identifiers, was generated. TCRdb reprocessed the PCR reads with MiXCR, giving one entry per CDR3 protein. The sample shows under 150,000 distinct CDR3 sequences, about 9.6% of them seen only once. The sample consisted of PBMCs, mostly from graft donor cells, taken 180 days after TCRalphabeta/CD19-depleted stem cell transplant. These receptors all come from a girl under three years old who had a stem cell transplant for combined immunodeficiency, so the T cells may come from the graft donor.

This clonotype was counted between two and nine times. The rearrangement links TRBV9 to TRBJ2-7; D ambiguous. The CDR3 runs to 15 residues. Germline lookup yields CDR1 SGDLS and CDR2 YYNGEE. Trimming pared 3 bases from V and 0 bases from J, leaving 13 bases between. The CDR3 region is CASSGGAYPSYEQYF. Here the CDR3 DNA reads TGTGCCAGCAGCGGCGGAGCGTACCCCTCCTACGAGCAGTACTTC.

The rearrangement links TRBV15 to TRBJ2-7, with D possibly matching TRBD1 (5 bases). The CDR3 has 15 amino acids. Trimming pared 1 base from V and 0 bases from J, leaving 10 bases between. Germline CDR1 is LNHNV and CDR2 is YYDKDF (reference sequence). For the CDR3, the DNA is TGTGCCACCAGCAGAGGTCAGGGCACCTCCTACGAGCAGTACTTC. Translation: CATSRGQGTSYEQYF.

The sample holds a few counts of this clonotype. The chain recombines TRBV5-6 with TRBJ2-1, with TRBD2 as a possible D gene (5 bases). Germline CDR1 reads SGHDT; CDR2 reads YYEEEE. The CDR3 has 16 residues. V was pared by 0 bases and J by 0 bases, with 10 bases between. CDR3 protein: CASSLDLAGSYNEQFF. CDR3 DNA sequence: TGTGCCAGCAGCTTGGACCTAGCTGGCTCCTACAATGAGCAGTTCTTC. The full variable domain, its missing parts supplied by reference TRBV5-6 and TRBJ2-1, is DAGVTQSPTHLIKTRGQQVTLRCSPKSGHDTVSWYQQALGQGPQFIFQYYEEEERQRGNFPDRFSGHQFPNYSSELNVNALLLGDSALYLCASSLDLAGSYNEQFFGPGTRLTVL.

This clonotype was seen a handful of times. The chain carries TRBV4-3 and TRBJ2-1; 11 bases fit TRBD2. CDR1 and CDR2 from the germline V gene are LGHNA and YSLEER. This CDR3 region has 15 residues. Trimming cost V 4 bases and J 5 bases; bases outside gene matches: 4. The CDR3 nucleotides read TGCGCCAGCAGCCTTCGTAGCGGGAGGGACAATGAGCAGTTCTTC. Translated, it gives CASSLRSGRDNEQFF.

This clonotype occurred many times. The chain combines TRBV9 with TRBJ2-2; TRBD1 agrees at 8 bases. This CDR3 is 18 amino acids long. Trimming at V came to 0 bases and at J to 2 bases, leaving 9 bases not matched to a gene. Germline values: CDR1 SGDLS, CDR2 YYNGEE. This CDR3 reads CASSVAWTGRFNTGELFF. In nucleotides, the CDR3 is TGTGCCAGCAGCGTAGCCTGGACAGGGCGGTTTAACACCGGGGAGCTGTTTTTT.

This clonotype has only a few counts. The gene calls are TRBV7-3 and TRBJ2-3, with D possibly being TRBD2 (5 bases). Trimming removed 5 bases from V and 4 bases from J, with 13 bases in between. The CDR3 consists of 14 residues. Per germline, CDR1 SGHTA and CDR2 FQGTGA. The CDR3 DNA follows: TGTGCCAGCAGCCCGTTAGCGCGCGCAGATACGCAGTATTTT. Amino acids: CASSPLARADTQYF.

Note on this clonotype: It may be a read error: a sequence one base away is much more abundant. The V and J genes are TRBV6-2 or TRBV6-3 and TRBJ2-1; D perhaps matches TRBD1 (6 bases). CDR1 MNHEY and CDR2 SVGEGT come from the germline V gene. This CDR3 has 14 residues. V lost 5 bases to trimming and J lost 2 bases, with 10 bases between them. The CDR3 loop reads CASSTGSPYNEQFF. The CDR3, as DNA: TGTGCCAGCAGTACAGGGAGCCCCTACAATGAGCAGTTCTTC.

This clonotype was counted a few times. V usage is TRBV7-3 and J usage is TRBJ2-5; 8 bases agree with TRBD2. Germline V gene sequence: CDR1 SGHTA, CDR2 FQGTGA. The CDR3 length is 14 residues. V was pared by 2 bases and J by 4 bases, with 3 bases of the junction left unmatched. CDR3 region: CASSLDGGAETQYF. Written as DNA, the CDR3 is TGTGCCAGCAGCTTAGACGGGGGGGCAGAGACCCAGTACTTC. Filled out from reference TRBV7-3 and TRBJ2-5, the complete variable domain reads GAGVSQTPSNKVTEKGKYVELRCDPISGHTALYWYRQSLGQGPEFLIYFQGTGAADDSGLPNDRFFAVRPEGSVSTLKIQRTERGDSAVYLCASSLDGGAETQYFGPGTRLLVL.

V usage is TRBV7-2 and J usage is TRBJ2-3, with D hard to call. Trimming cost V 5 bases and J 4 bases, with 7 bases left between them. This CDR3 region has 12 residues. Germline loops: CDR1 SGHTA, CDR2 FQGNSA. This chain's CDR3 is CASSPAPDTQYF. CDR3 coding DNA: TGTGCCAGCAGCCCCGCCCCAGATACGCAGTATTTT.

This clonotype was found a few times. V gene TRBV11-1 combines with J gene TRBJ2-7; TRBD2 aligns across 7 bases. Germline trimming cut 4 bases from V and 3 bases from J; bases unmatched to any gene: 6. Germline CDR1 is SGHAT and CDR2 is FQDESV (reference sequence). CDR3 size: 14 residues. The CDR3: CASSWASGFYEQYF. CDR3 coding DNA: TGTGCCAGCAGCTGGGCTAGCGGTTTCTACGAGCAGTACTTC.

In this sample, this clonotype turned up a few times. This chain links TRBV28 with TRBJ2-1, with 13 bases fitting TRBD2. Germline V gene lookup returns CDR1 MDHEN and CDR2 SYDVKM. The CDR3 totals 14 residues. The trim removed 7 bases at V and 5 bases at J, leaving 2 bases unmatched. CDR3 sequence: CASTGLAGDNEQFF. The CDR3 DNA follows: TGTGCCAGCACCGGACTAGCGGGGGACAATGAGCAGTTCTTC.

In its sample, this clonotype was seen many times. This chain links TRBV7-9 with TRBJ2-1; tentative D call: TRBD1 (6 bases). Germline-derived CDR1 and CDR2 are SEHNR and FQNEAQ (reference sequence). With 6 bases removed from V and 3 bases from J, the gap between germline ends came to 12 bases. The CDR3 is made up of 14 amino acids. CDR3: CASSTTGNYNEQFF. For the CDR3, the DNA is TGTGCCAGCAGTACGACAGGCAACTACAATGAGCAGTTCTTC.

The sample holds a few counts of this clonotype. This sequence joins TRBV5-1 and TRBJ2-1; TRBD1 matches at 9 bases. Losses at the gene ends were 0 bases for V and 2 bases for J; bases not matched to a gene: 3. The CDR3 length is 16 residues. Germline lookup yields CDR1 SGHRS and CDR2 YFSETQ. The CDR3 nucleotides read TGCGCCAGCAGCTTGGCCGGGACAGGGCCCTACAATGAGCAGTTCTTC. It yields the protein CASSLAGTGPYNEQFF.

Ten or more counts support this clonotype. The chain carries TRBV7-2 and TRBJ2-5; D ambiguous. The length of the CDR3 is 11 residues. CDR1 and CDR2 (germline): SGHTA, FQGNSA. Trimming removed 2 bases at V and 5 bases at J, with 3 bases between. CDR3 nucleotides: TGTGCCAGCAGCTTAATTGAGACCCAGTACTTC. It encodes CASSLIETQYF.

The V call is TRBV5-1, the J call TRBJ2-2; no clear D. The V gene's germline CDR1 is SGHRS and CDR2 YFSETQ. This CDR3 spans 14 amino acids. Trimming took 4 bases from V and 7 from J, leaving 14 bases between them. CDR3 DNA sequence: TGCGCCAGCAGCCGGCAGGCCCATGGCGGGGAGCTGTTTTTT. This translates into CASSRQAHGGELFF.

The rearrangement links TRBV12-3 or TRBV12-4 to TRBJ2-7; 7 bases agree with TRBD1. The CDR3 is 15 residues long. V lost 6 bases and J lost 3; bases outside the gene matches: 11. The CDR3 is CASSQGGRSSYEQYF. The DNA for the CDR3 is TGTGCCAGCAGCCAAGGGGGCAGGTCGAGCTACGAGCAGTACTTC.

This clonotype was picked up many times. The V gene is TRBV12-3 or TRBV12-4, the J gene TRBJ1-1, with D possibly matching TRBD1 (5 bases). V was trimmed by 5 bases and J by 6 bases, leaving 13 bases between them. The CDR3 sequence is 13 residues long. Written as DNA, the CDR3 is TGTGCCAGCAGTACAGGACCGAGCCCTGAAGCTTTCTTT. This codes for CASSTGPSPEAFF.

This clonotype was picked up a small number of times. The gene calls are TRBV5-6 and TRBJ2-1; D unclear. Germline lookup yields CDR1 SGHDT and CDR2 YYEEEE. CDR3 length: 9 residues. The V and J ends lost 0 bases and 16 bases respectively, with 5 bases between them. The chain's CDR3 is CASSLAGFF. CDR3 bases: TGTGCCAGCAGCTTGGCCGGTTTCTTC. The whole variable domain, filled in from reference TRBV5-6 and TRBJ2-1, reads DAGVTQSPTHLIKTRGQQVTLRCSPKSGHDTVSWYQQALGQGPQFIFQYYEEEERQRGNFPDRFSGHQFPNYSSELNVNALLLGDSALYLCASSLAGFFGPGTRLTVL.

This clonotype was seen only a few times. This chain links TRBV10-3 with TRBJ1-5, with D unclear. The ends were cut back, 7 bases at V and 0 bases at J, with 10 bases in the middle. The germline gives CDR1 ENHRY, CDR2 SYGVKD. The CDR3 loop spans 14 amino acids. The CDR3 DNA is TGTGCCATCACGGCATCCTATAGCAATCAGCCCCAGCATTTT. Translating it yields CAITASYSNQPQHF.

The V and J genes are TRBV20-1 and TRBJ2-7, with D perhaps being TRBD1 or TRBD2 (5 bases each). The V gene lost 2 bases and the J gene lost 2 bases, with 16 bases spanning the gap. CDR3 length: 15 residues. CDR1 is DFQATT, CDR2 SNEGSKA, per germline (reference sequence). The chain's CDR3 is CSARRGSGWPYEQYF. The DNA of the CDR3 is TGCAGTGCTAGAAGAGGGTCAGGGTGGCCCTACGAGCAGTACTTC.

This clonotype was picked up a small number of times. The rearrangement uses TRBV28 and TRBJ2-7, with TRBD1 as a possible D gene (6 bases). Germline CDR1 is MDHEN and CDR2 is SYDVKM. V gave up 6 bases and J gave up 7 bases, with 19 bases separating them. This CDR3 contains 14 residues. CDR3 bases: TGTGCCAGCAGGGAGACAGGTTCCGGTGGGGAGCAGTACTTC. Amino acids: CASRETGSGGEQYF. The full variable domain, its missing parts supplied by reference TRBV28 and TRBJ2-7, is DVKVTQSSRYLVKRTGEKVFLECVQDMDHENMFWYRQDPGLGLRLIYFSYDVKMKEKGDIPEGYSVSREKKERFSLILESASTNQTSMYLCASRETGSGGEQYFGPGTRLTVT.

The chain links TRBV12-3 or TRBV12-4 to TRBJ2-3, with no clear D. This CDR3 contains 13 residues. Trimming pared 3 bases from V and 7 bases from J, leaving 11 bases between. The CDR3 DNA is TGTGCCAGCAGTTTGGGTCGCGATAATACGCAGTATTTT. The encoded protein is CASSLGRDNTQYF.

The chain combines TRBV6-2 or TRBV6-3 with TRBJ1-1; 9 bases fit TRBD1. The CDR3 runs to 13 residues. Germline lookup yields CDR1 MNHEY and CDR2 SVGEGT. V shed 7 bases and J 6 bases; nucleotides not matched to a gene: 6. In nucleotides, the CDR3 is TGTGCCAGCAAAGGACAGGGGATCGCTGAAGCTTTCTTT. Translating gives CASKGQGIAEAFF.

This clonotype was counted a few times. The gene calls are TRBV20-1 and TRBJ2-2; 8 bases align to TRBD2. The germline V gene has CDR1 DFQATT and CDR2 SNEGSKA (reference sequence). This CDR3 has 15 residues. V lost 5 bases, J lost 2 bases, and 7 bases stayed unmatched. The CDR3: CSAFAGGHNTGELFF. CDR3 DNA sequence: TGCAGTGCTTTCGCGGGGGGCCATAACACCGGGGAGCTGTTTTTT.

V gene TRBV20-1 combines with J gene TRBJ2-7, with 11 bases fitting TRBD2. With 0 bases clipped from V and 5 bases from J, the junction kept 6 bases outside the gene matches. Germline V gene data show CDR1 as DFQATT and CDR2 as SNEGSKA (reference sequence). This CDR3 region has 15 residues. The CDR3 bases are TGCAGTGCTAGAGATAGCGGGAGGGCCGGGGACGAGCAGTACTTC. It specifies CSARDSGRAGDEQYF.

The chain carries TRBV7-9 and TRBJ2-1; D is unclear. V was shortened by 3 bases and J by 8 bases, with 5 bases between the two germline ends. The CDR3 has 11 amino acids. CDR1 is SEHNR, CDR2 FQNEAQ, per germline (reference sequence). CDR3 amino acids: CASSFGHEQFF. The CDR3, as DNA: TGTGCCAGCAGCTTTGGGCATGAGCAGTTCTTC.

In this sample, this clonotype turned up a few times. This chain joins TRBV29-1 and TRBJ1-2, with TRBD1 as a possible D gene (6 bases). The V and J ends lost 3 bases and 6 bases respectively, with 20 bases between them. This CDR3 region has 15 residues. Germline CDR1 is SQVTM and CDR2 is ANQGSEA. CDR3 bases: TGCAGCGTTGATTTGGCGGGTAGGGGACAAGATGGCTACACCTTC. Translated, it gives CSVDLAGRGQDGYTF.

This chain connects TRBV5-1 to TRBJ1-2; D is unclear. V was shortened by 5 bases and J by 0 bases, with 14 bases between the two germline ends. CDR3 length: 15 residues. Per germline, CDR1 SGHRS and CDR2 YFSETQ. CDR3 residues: CASRIRTESNYGYTF. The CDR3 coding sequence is TGCGCCAGCAGGATCCGGACCGAATCTAACTATGGCTACACCTTC.

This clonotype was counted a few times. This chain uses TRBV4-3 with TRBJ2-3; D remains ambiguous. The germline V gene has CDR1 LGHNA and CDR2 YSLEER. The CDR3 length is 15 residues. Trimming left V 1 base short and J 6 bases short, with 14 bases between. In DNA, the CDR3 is TGCGCCAGCAGCCAAGGACCCCCCCGAGCGGATACGCAGTATTTT. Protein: CASSQGPPRADTQYF.

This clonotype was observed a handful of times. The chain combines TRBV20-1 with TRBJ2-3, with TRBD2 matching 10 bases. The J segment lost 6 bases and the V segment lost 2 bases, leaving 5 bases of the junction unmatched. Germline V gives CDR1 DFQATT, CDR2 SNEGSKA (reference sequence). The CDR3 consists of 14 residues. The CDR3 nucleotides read TGCAGTGCTAGATCGCTAGCGGGAGCGGATACGCAGTATTTT. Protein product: CSARSLAGADTQYF.

The CDR3 DNA sequence: TGCGCCAGCAGCTTGGGGCTAGCAGCGTACAATGAGCAGTTCTTC. Encoded protein: CASSLGLAAYNEQFF. This chain uses TRBV5-1 with TRBJ2-1, with TRBD2 as a possible D gene (5 bases). Between the trimmed V and J ends, which lost 0 bases and 4 bases, there was a span of 11 bases. This CDR3 comprises 15 residues. CDR1 is SGHRS, CDR2 YFSETQ, per germline.

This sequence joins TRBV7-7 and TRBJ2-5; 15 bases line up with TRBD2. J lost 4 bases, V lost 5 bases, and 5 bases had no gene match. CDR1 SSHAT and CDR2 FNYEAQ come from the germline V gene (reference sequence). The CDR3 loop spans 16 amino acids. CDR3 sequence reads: CASSQGLAGGGETQYF. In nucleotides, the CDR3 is TGTGCCAGCAGCCAGGGACTAGCGGGAGGAGGAGAGACCCAGTACTTC. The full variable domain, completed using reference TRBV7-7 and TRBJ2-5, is GAGVSQSPRYKVTKRGQDVTLRCDPISSHATLYWYQQALGQGPEFLTYFNYEAQPDKSGLPSDRFSAERPEGSISTLTIQRTEQRDSAMYRCASSQGLAGGGETQYFGPGTRLLVL.